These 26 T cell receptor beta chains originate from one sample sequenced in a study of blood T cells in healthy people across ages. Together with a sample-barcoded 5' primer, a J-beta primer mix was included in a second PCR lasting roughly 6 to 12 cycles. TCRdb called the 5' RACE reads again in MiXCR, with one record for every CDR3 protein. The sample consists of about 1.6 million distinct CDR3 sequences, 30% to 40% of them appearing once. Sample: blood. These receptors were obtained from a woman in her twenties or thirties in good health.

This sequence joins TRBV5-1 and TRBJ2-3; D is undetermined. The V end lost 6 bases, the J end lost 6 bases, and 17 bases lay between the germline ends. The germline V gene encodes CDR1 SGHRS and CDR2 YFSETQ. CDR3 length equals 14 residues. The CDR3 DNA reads TGCGCCAGCACCCGGTTGCGTTCTGCGGATACGCAGTATTTT. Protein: CASTRLRSADTQYF.

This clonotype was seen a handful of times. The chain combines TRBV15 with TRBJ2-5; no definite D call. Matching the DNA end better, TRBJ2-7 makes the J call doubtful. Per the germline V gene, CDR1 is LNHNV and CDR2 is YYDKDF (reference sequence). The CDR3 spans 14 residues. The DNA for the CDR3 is TGTGCCACCAGCAGAGATCTCGCCGGCTACGAGCAGTACTTC. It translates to CATSRDLAGYEQYF.

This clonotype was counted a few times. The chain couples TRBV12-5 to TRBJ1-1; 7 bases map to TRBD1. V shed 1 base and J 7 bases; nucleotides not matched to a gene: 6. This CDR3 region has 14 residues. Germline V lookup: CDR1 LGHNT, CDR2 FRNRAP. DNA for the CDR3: TGTGCTAGTGGTTTGGGCCCCCAGGGGGGTGAAGCTTTCTTT. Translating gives CASGLGPQGGEAFF.

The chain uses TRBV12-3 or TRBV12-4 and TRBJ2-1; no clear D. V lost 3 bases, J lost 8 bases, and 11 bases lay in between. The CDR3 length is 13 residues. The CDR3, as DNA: TGTGCCAGCAGTTTCTCCCGATTCCATGAGCAGTTCTTC. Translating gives CASSFSRFHEQFF.

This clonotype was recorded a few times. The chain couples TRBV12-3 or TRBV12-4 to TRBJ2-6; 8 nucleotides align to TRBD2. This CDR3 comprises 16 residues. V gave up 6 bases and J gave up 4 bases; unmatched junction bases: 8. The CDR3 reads CASRRGEITGANVLTF. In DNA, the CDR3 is TGTGCCAGCAGGCGGGGGGAAATAACCGGGGCCAACGTCCTGACTTTC.

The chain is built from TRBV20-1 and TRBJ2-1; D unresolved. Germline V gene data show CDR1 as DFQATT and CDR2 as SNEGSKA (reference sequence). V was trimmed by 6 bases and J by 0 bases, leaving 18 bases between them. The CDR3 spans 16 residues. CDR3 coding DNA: TGCAGTGCCCGTGCCCTCCTAGTGGGCTCCTACAATGAGCAGTTCTTC. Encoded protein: CSARALLVGSYNEQFF.

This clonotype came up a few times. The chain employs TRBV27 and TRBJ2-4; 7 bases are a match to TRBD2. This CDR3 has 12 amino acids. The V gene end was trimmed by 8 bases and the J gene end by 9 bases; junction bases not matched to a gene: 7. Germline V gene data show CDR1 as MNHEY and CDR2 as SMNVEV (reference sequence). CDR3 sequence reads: CASPAGSAIQYF. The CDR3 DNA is TGTGCCAGCCCAGCGGGATCTGCCATTCAGTACTTC.

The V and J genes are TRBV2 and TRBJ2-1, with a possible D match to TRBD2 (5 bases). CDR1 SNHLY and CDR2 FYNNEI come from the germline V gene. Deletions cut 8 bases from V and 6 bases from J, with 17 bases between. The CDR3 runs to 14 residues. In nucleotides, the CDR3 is TGTGCCAGCCTCCGCGGCGGGCCGAGCAATGAGCAGTTCTTC. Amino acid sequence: CASLRGGPSNEQFF.

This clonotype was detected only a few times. CDR3 DNA: TGTGCCAGCAGCCACACGATAGGGGTCCGGGAGACCCAGTACTTC. Translating it yields CASSHTIGVRETQYF. The V call is TRBV5-8, the J call TRBJ2-5; tentative D call: TRBD1 (5 bases). Germline CDR1 is SGHTS and CDR2 is YDEGEE. The length of the CDR3 is 15 residues. V was trimmed by 4 bases and J by 5 bases, leaving 18 bases between them.

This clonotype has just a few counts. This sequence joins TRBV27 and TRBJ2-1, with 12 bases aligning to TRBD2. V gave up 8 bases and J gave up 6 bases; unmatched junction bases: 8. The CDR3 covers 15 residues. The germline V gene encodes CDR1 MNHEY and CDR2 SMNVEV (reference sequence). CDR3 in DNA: TGTGCCAGCGGGTACGGGACTAGCGGGTCCAATGAGCAGTTCTTC. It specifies CASGYGTSGSNEQFF.

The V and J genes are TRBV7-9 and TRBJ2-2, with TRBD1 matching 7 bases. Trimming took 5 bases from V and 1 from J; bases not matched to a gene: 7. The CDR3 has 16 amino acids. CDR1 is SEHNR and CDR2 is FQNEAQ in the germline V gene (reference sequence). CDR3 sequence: CASSHTTGENTGELFF. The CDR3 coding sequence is TGTGCCAGCAGCCACACAACAGGGGAGAACACCGGGGAGCTGTTTTTT. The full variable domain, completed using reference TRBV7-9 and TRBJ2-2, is DTGVSQNPRHKITKRGQNVTFRCDPISEHNRLYWYRQTLGQGPEFLTYFQNEAQLEKSRLLSDRFSAERPKGSFSTLEIQRTEQGDSAMYLCASSHTTGENTGELFFGEGSRLTVL.

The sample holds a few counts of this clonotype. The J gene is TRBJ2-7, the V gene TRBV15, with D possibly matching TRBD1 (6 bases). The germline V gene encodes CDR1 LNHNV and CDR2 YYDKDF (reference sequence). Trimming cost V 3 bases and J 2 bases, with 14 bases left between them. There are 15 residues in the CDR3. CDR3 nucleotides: TGTGCCACCAGCAGGGACCCAGACAGGACCTACGAGCAGTACTTC. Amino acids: CATSRDPDRTYEQYF.

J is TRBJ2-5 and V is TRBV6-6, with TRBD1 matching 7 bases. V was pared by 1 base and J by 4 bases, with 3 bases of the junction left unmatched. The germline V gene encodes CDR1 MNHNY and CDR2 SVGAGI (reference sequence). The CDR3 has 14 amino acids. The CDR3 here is CASSYLDRAETQYF. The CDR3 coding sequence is TGTGCCAGCAGTTACTTAGACAGGGCAGAGACCCAGTACTTC.

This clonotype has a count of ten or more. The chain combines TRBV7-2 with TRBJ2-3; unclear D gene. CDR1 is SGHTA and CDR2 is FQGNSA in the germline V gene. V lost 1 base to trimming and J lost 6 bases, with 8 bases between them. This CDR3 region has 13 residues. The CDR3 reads CASSLGASDTQYF. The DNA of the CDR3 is TGTGCCAGCAGCTTAGGGGCGTCGGATACGCAGTATTTT.

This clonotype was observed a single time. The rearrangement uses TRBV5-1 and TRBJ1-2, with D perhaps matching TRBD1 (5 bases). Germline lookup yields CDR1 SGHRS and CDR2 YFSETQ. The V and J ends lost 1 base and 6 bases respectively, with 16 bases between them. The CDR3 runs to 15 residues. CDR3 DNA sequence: TGCGCCAGCAGCTTGAGTGGAGGGGCGATCCATGGCTACACCTTC. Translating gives CASSLSGGAIHGYTF.

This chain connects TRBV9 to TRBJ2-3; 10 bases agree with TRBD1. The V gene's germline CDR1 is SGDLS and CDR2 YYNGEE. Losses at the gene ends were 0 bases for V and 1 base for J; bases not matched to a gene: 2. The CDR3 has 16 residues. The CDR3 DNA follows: TGTGCCAGCAGCGTAGAGGGGACAGGGGGCACAGATACGCAGTATTTT. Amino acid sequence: CASSVEGTGGTDTQYF.

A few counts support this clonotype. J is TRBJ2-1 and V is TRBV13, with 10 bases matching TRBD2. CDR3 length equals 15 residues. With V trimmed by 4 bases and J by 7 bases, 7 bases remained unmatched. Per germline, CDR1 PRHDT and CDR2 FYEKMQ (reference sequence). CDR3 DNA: TGTGCCAGCAGCTCAAGCGGGGGGGGGAGGAATGAGCAGTTCTTC. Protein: CASSSSGGGRNEQFF.

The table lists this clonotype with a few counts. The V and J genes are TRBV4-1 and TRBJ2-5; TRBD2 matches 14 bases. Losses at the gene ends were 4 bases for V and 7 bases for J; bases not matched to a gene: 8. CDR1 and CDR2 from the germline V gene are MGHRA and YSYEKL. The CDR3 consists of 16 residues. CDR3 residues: CASSPGLAGVAGTQYF. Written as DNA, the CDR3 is TGCGCCAGCAGCCCGGGACTAGCGGGAGTTGCGGGGACCCAGTACTTC.

In DNA form, the CDR3 reads TGCAGTGGAGGCTTGGGGGGAGCGGGCACAGATACGCAGTATTTT. This gives the protein CSGGLGGAGTDTQYF. This chain uses TRBV20-1 with TRBJ2-3, with D perhaps matching TRBD2 (6 bases). The CDR3 spans 15 residues. Trimming left V 7 bases short and J 1 base short, with 18 bases between. CDR1 and CDR2 from the germline V gene are DFQATT and SNEGSKA (reference sequence).

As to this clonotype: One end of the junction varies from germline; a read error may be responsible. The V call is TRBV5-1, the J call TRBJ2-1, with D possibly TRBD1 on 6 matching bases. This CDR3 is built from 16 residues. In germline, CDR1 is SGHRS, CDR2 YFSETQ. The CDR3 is CASSIATGPSCNEQFF. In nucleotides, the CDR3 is TGCGCCAGCAGCATAGCCACAGGGCCATCCTGCAATGAGCAGTTCTTC.

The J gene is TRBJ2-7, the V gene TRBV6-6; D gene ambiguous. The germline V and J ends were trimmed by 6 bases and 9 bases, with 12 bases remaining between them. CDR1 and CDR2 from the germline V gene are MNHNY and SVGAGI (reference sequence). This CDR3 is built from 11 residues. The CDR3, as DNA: TGTGCCAGCAGAGGCCTAGTTGCGCAGTACTTC. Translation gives CASRGLVAQYF.

CDR3 sequence (DNA): TGTGCCAGCAGTTTCGAATCCGGGACTTTTCCCAACGAGCAGTACTTC. It translates to CASSFESGTFPNEQYF. This sequence joins TRBV27 and TRBJ2-7, with D possibly being TRBD2 (6 bases). Germline V gene sequence: CDR1 MNHEY, CDR2 SMNVEV (reference sequence). V shed 3 bases and J shed 5 bases, with 20 bases lying between them. The CDR3 extends over 16 amino acids.

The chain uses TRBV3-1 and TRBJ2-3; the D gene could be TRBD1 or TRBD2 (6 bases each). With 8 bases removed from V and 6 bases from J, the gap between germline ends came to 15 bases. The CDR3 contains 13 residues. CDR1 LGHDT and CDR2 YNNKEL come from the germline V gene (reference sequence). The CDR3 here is CASEGGGRDTQYF. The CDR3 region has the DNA TGTGCCAGCGAAGGTGGGGGGCGGGATACGCAGTATTTT.

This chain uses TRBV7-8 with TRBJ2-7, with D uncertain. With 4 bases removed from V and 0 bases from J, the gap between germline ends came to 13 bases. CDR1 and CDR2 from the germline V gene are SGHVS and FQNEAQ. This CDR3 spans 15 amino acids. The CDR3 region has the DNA TGTGCCAGCAGCTCCTCCCCTCAGAGCTCCTACGAGCAGTACTTC. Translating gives CASSSSPQSSYEQYF.

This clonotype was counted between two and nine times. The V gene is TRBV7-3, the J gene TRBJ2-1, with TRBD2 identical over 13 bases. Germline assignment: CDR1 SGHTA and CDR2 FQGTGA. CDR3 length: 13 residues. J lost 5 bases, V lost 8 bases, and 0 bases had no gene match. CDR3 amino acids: CASGTSGNNEQFF. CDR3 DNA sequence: TGTGCCAGCGGGACTAGCGGGAACAATGAGCAGTTCTTC. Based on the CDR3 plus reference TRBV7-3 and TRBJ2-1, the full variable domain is GAGVSQTPSNKVTEKGKYVELRCDPISGHTALYWYRQSLGQGPEFLIYFQGTGAADDSGLPNDRFFAVRPEGSVSTLKIQRTERGDSAVYLCASGTSGNNEQFFGPGTRLTVL.

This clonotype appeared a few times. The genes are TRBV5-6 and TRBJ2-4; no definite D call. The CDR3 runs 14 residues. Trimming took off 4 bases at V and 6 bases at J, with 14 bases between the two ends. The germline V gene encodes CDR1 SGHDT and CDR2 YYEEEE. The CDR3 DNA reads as TGTGCCAGCAGCCTTGCCGAGGTTCGAAACATTCAGTACTTC. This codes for CASSLAEVRNIQYF. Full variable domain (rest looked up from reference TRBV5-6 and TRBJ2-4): DAGVTQSPTHLIKTRGQQVTLRCSPKSGHDTVSWYQQALGQGPQFIFQYYEEEERQRGNFPDRFSGHQFPNYSSELNVNALLLGDSALYLCASSLAEVRNIQYFGAGTRLSVL.